This record looks at one T cell receptor beta chain sequence and its context. A read error is possible here, since a much larger clone lies one base away. This sample is drawn from a study of blood T cells in healthy people across ages. A second about 6 to 11 cycle PCR used barcoded and J-beta primers. Every cDNA molecule bore a tag from a template-switch adaptor containing 12 random nucleotides. TCRdb reanalysed the 5' RACE reads using MiXCR and keeps one entry per CDR3 protein. The sample holds under 2,000,000 distinct CDR3 sequences, around half seen once. Per individual sample, total RNA of at least 5.5 micrograms was extracted. This CDR3 has 14 amino acids.

Sequenced: blood. The source is a woman in her forties in good health. The V and J genes are TRBV12-3 or TRBV12-4 and TRBJ2-5; 7 nucleotides align to TRBD1. The CDR3 is CAGSRNRGQETQYF. CDR3 sequence (DNA): TGTGCCGGCAGTCGAAACAGGGGCCAAGAGACCCAGTACTTC.